The rows below give T cell receptor beta chains drawn from one sample of a study of CD8+ T cells in alopecia areata. Clones were read by immunoSEQ multiplex PCR, and TCRdb kept only the in-frame ones, dropping some. The data hold roughly 30,000 clones, with 62% observed a single time. Input material: NKG2D-high CD8+ T cells sorted from blood. Receptor source: a human donor with alopecia areata. Each CDR3 is given with its conserved first and last residue. The D gene is left open where the match is weak. Clone size is not always given. Where it is, it says once, few, many or a class for expanded clones.

V gene: TRBV4-1
clone size: NA
D gene: NA
J gene: TRBJ2-6
CDR3 protein: CASSHYLGRLSSGANVLTF
CDR3 DNA: TGCGCCAGCAGCCATTACCTGGGGCGCCTTAGCTCTGGGGCCAACGTCCTGACTTTC

V gene: TRBV29-1
clone size: NA
D gene: NA
J gene: TRBJ1-2
CDR3 protein: CSVEESESLYYGYTF
CDR3 DNA: TGCAGCGTTGAAGAGTCGGAGTCTCTCTACTATGGCTACACCTTC

V gene: TRBV27
clone size: NA
D gene: NA
J gene: TRBJ2-4
CDR3 protein: CASSSLQFGGPSPKNIQYF
CDR3 DNA: TGTGCCAGCAGTTCGCTACAATTTGGGGGTCCTTCTCCCAAAAACATTCAGTACTTC

V gene: TRBV4-1
clone size: NA
D gene: NA
J gene: TRBJ2-1
CDR3 protein: CASSQLNNEQFF
CDR3 DNA: TGCGCCAGCAGCCAACTTAACAATGAGCAGTTCTTC

V gene: TRBV28
clone size: NA
D gene: TRBD1
J gene: TRBJ2-1
CDR3 protein: CASSFPMTGSEQFF
CDR3 DNA: TGTGCCAGCAGTTTCCCGATGACAGGGAGTGAGCAGTTCTTC

V gene: TRBV6-5
clone size: NA
D gene: TRBD1
J gene: TRBJ2-7
CDR3 protein: CASSYSRTGGYEQYF
CDR3 DNA: TGTGCCAGCAGTTACTCTAGGACAGGGGGCTACGAGCAGTACTTC

V gene: TRBV11-1
clone size: NA
D gene: TRBD1
J gene: TRBJ1-5
CDR3 protein: CASSSRDSKSPQHF
CDR3 DNA: TGTGCCAGCAGCTCCCGGGACAGCAAGTCGCCCCAGCATTTT

V gene: TRBV21-1
clone size: NA
D gene: NA
J gene: TRBJ2-3
CDR3 protein: CASSAWANPTDTQYF
CDR3 DNA: TGTGCCAGCAGCGCATGGGCCAACCCCACAGATACGCAGTATTTT

V gene: TRBV2
clone size: NA
D gene: NA
J gene: TRBJ1-1
CDR3 protein: CASNPQTNTEAFF
CDR3 DNA: TGTGCCAGCAACCCCCAGACGAACACTGAAGCTTTCTTT

V gene: TRBV10-3
clone size: few
D gene: NA
J gene: TRBJ2-3
CDR3 protein: CAISDEGEETDTQYF
CDR3 DNA: TGTGCCATCAGTGACGAGGGAGAAGAAACAGATACGCAGTATTTT

V gene: TRBV7-9
clone size: NA
D gene: NA
J gene: TRBJ2-7
CDR3 protein: CASSPDSSEQYF
CDR3 DNA: TGTGCCAGCAGCCCCGATTCGAGCGAGCAGTACTTC

V gene: TRBV7-8
clone size: NA
D gene: NA
J gene: TRBJ1-2
CDR3 protein: CASSLEGRGDYGYTF
CDR3 DNA: TGTGCCAGCAGCTTAGAGGGCAGGGGCGACTATGGCTACACCTTC

V gene: TRBV7-9
clone size: once
D gene: NA
J gene: TRBJ2-5
CDR3 protein: CASSQKETQYF
CDR3 DNA: TGTGCCAGCAGCCAGAAAGAGACCCAGTACTTC

V gene: TRBV29-1
clone size: few
D gene: NA
J gene: TRBJ2-5
CDR3 protein: CSGGPGRFVTQYF
CDR3 DNA: TGCAGCGGCGGTCCCGGACGGTTTGTGACCCAGTACTTC

V gene: TRBV2
clone size: few
D gene: NA
J gene: TRBJ2-1
CDR3 protein: CASTLGYNEQFF
CDR3 DNA: TGTGCCAGCACCCTAGGTTACAATGAGCAGTTCTTC

V gene: TRBV28
clone size: NA
D gene: TRBD1
J gene: TRBJ1-5
CDR3 protein: CASSLGTGGYQPQHF
CDR3 DNA: TGTGCCAGCAGCCTAGGGACAGGGGGCTACCAGCCCCAGCATTTT

V gene: TRBV7-6
clone size: NA
D gene: NA
J gene: TRBJ1-4
CDR3 protein: CASSLASGSGATNEKLFF
CDR3 DNA: TGTGCCAGCAGCTTAGCGTCAGGGAGCGGGGCAACTAATGAAAAACTGTTTTTT

V gene: TRBV28
clone size: NA
D gene: TRBD1
J gene: TRBJ2-3
CDR3 protein: CASRPGTASTDTQYF
CDR3 DNA: TGTGCCAGCAGACCCGGGACAGCTAGCACAGATACGCAGTATTTT

V gene: TRBV28
clone size: NA
D gene: TRBD2
J gene: TRBJ2-7
CDR3 protein: CASSPVAGPSYEQYF
CDR3 DNA: TGTGCCAGCAGCCCAGTAGCGGGGCCCTCCTACGAGCAGTACTTC

V gene: TRBV5-4
clone size: NA
D gene: NA
J gene: TRBJ1-1
CDR3 protein: CASNSRGDTEAFF
CDR3 DNA: TGTGCCAGCAACTCTCGGGGGGACACTGAAGCTTTCTTT

V gene: TRBV4-2
clone size: NA
D gene: TRBD1
J gene: TRBJ2-4
CDR3 protein: CASSSTGTEKNIQYF
CDR3 DNA: TGTGCCAGCAGCTCCACCGGGACAGAGAAAAACATTCAGTACTTC

V gene: TRBV6-5
clone size: few
D gene: TRBD1
J gene: TRBJ2-7
CDR3 protein: CASSVGQDYEQYF
CDR3 DNA: TGTGCCAGCAGTGTTGGACAGGACTACGAGCAGTACTTC

V gene: TRBV29-1
clone size: NA
D gene: TRBD2
J gene: TRBJ2-7
CDR3 protein: CSVEVRASGSGEQYF
CDR3 DNA: TGCAGCGTTGAAGTTCGGGCTAGCGGGAGCGGCGAGCAGTACTTC

V gene: TRBV19
clone size: NA
D gene: TRBD1
J gene: TRBJ1-5
CDR3 protein: CASSPGAGGIQPQHF
CDR3 DNA: TGTGCCAGTAGTCCCGGGGCAGGGGGCATCCAGCCCCAGCATTTT

V gene: TRBV5-6
clone size: NA
D gene: TRBD1
J gene: TRBJ1-5
CDR3 protein: CASSKTGDNQPQHF
CDR3 DNA: TGTGCCAGCAGCAAAACAGGGGACAATCAGCCCCAGCATTTT

V gene: TRBV27
clone size: NA
D gene: TRBD2
J gene: TRBJ2-1
CDR3 protein: CASSLSAGGNYNEQFF
CDR3 DNA: TGTGCCAGCAGTTTATCAGCGGGGGGAAACTACAATGAGCAGTTCTTC

V gene: TRBV11-2
clone size: NA
D gene: TRBD2
J gene: TRBJ2-1
CDR3 protein: CASSLAGTSEQFF
CDR3 DNA: TGTGCCAGCAGCTTAGCCGGGACTAGCGAGCAGTTCTTC

V gene: TRBV9
clone size: NA
D gene: TRBD1
J gene: TRBJ1-1
CDR3 protein: CASSAPGQLNTEAFF
CDR3 DNA: TGTGCCAGCAGCGCTCCGGGACAGCTAAACACTGAAGCTTTCTTT

V gene: TRBV5-1
clone size: medium-sized
D gene: NA
J gene: TRBJ2-3
CDR3 protein: CASSLHSAITDTQYF
CDR3 DNA: TGCGCCAGCAGCCTGCATAGTGCTATCACAGATACGCAGTATTTT

V gene: TRBV27
clone size: few
D gene: NA
J gene: TRBJ2-7
CDR3 protein: CASSILGGTYEQYF
CDR3 DNA: TGTGCCAGCAGTATCTTGGGGGGCACCTACGAGCAGTACTTC

V gene: TRBV27
clone size: NA
D gene: NA
J gene: TRBJ1-4
CDR3 protein: CASGTGALGEKLFF
CDR3 DNA: TGTGCCAGCGGTACGGGGGCCTTGGGTGAAAAACTGTTTTTT

V gene: TRBV4-2
clone size: NA
D gene: NA
J gene: TRBJ1-1
CDR3 protein: CASSWGNLEANTEAFF
CDR3 DNA: TGTGCCAGCAGCTGGGGGAATTTAGAAGCGAACACTGAAGCTTTCTTT

V gene: TRBV29-1
clone size: NA
D gene: NA
J gene: TRBJ2-2
CDR3 protein: CSVEVTGELFF
CDR3 DNA: TGCAGCGTTGAAGTAACCGGGGAGCTGTTTTTT

V gene: TRBV4-2
clone size: NA
D gene: NA
J gene: TRBJ2-7
CDR3 protein: CASSQAQAMPYEQYF
CDR3 DNA: TGTGCCAGCAGCCAAGCCCAGGCAATGCCGTACGAGCAGTACTTC

V gene: TRBV27
clone size: once
D gene: NA
J gene: TRBJ2-7
CDR3 protein: CASSLGPGSYEQYF
CDR3 DNA: TGTGCCAGCAGTCTCGGCCCAGGTTCCTACGAGCAGTACTTC

V gene: TRBV6-5
clone size: NA
D gene: NA
J gene: TRBJ2-7
CDR3 protein: CASNSQAYEQYF
CDR3 DNA: TGTGCCAGCAACTCACAGGCCTACGAGCAGTACTTC

V gene: TRBV15
clone size: NA
D gene: TRBD1
J gene: TRBJ1-4
CDR3 protein: CATSQGGLTNEKLFF
CDR3 DNA: TGTGCCACCTCTCAGGGGGGGTTAACTAATGAAAAACTGTTTTTT

V gene: TRBV7-9
clone size: NA
D gene: NA
J gene: TRBJ1-1
CDR3 protein: CASSPPTGKGTEAFF
CDR3 DNA: TGTGCCAGCAGCCCCCCGACGGGAAAGGGCACTGAAGCTTTCTTT

V gene: TRBV14
clone size: once
D gene: NA
J gene: TRBJ2-7
CDR3 protein: CASSQLTVSSYEQYF
CDR3 DNA: TGTGCCAGCAGCCAGCTGACCGTGAGCTCCTACGAGCAGTACTTC

V gene: TRBV2
clone size: few
D gene: TRBD1
J gene: TRBJ2-7
CDR3 protein: CASGIIGGNRGPYEQYF
CDR3 DNA: TGTGCCAGCGGCATAATTGGGGGAAACAGGGGCCCCTACGAGCAGTACTTC

V gene: TRBV2
clone size: NA
D gene: TRBD1
J gene: TRBJ2-3
CDR3 protein: CASSPTGGDDTQYF
CDR3 DNA: TGTGCCAGCAGTCCGACAGGGGGTGATGATACGCAGTATTTT

V gene: TRBV10-3
clone size: once
D gene: NA
J gene: TRBJ2-7
CDR3 protein: CAISESRQNEQYF
CDR3 DNA: TGTGCCATCAGTGAGTCCCGACAGAACGAGCAGTACTTC

V gene: TRBV4-1
clone size: NA
D gene: TRBD2
J gene: TRBJ2-5
CDR3 protein: CASAPSGGDEETQYF
CDR3 DNA: TGCGCCAGCGCCCCGAGCGGGGGGGACGAAGAGACCCAGTACTTC

V gene: TRBV29-1
clone size: NA
D gene: NA
J gene: TRBJ2-1
CDR3 protein: CSVEKQGYNEQFF
CDR3 DNA: TGCAGCGTCGAGAAGCAGGGATACAATGAGCAGTTCTTC

V gene: TRBV5-4
clone size: few
D gene: TRBD1
J gene: TRBJ1-2
CDR3 protein: CASSFGTGYIYGYTF
CDR3 DNA: TGTGCCAGCAGCTTTGGGACAGGTTACATCTATGGCTACACCTTC

V gene: TRBV29-1
clone size: NA
D gene: NA
J gene: TRBJ1-2
CDR3 protein: CSVEYGSQYYGYTF
CDR3 DNA: TGCAGCGTTGAATATGGGAGTCAGTACTATGGCTACACCTTC

V gene: TRBV5-4
clone size: NA
D gene: NA
J gene: TRBJ1-1
CDR3 protein: CASSFRVETEAFF
CDR3 DNA: TGTGCCAGCAGCTTCCGAGTTGAAACTGAAGCTTTCTTT

V gene: TRBV7-9
clone size: once
D gene: NA
J gene: TRBJ2-7
CDR3 protein: CASLGGRAEQYF
CDR3 DNA: TGTGCCTCGCTGGGGGGAAGGGCCGAGCAGTACTTC